Presented here are 10 T cell receptor beta chains from one specimen sequenced in a study of blood T cell repertoires in COVID-19. Measured with immunoSEQ multiplex PCR; TCRdb has only the in-frame clones, and not every one. The sample carries 110,000 or so clones, 80% to 90% recorded once. The sequenced material came from peripheral blood. The receptors were gathered from a human donor in a cohort sampled during active COVID-19.

Only a few counts were recorded for this clone. The V gene is TRBV2, the J gene TRBJ2-7; D ambiguous. CDR1 and CDR2 (germline): SNHLY, FYNNEI. The V end was cut by 4 bases, the J end by 2 bases, with 9 bases between. The CDR3 runs to 13 residues. The CDR3 coding sequence is TGTGCCAGCAGTGTCCAGGAAACCTACGAGCAGTACTTC. Its translation: CASSVQETYEQYF.

The chain is built from TRBV3-1 (or the pseudogene TRBV3-2) and TRBJ2-1; 10 positions match TRBD1. Unmatched junction bases numbered 6, after V lost 4 bases and J lost 6 bases. This CDR3 region has 15 residues. Germline V gene data show CDR1 as LGHDT and CDR2 as YNNKEL (reference sequence). The CDR3 region has the DNA TGTGCCAGCAGCCCCGGGACAGGGGCGTCCAATGAGCAGTTCTTC. It translates to CASSPGTGASNEQFF.

The chain is built from TRBV5-4 and TRBJ1-2; the match to TRBD1 covers 8 bases. Germline V gene lookup returns CDR1 SGHNT and CDR2 YYREEE (reference sequence). The J segment lost 3 bases and the V segment lost 0 bases, leaving 4 bases of the junction unmatched. The CDR3 length is 15 residues. For the CDR3, the DNA is TGTGCCAGCAGCTTGGTCCAGGGGGCCGACTATGGCTACACCTTC. This sequence encodes CASSLVQGADYGYTF.

The rearrangement links TRBV5-6 to TRBJ1-4; D gene uncertain. The germline CDR1 and CDR2 sequences are SGHDT and YYEEEE. This CDR3 has 13 residues. Trimming stripped 4 bases from V and 8 bases from J, with 12 bases between. Written as DNA, the CDR3 is TGTGCCAGCAGCCCGGGGAACTCAGAAAAACTGTTTTTT. It encodes CASSPGNSEKLFF.

The chain recombines TRBV3-1 (or the pseudogene TRBV3-2) with TRBJ2-3, with 7 bases that match TRBD2. The CDR3 is 14 amino acids. Looked up from germline, CDR1 is LGHDT and CDR2 is YNNKEL (reference sequence). V shed 7 bases and J 0 bases; nucleotides not matched to a gene: 4. For the CDR3, the DNA is TGTGCCAGCAAGGGAGGGACTAGCACAGATACGCAGTATTTT. Its translation is CASKGGTSTDTQYF.

As regards this clone: Within the sample, other DNA sequences also encode this same CDR3. The chain links TRBV7-2 to TRBJ1-1; a possible D gene is TRBD1 (5 bases). CDR1 and CDR2 from the germline V gene are SGHTA and FQGNSA. The V end was cut by 0 bases, the J end by 1 base, with 6 bases between. CDR3 size: 14 residues. CDR3: CASSLAGGNTEAFF. CDR3 in DNA: TGTGCCAGCAGCTTAGCGGGGGGGAACACTGAAGCTTTCTTT.

J is TRBJ2-1 and V is TRBV10-3, with TRBD2 identical over 8 bases. CDR1 and CDR2 from the germline V gene are ENHRY and SYGVKD. There are 12 residues in the CDR3. V was clipped by 2 bases and J by 9 bases; unmatched bases: 0. The CDR3 protein is CAISEGTSEQFF. The CDR3 DNA reads as TGTGCCATCAGTGAGGGGACTAGTGAGCAGTTCTTC.

This rearrangement joins TRBV7-2 to TRBJ2-1; TRBD2 agrees at 12 bases. The CDR3 loop spans 15 amino acids. Germline loops: CDR1 SGHTA, CDR2 FQGNSA. V lost 5 bases to trimming and J lost 2 bases; unmatched junction nucleotides: 1. The DNA of the CDR3 is TGTGCCAGCAGCACTAGCGGGGGGCCCTACAATGAGCAGTTCTTC. Its translation is CASSTSGGPYNEQFF.

The rearrangement uses TRBV20-1 and TRBJ2-6; no definite D call. The CDR3 extends over 16 amino acids. Per the germline V gene, CDR1 is DFQATT and CDR2 is SNEGSKA (reference sequence). V lost 3 bases and J 2 bases, leaving 14 bases between the germline ends. The chain's CDR3 is CSASVPSVAGANVLTF. The DNA for the CDR3 is TGCAGTGCTAGTGTCCCCTCGGTCGCTGGGGCCAACGTCCTGACTTTC.

This clone was counted once. V gene TRBV19 combines with J gene TRBJ1-2; 7 positions match TRBD1. The J segment lost 2 bases and the V segment lost 4 bases, leaving 10 bases of the junction unmatched. This CDR3 region has 16 residues. Germline V lookup: CDR1 LNHDA, CDR2 SQIVND (reference sequence). Written as DNA, the CDR3 is TGTGCCAGTAGTAGAGAGGGGGCTCAGGGCAACTATGGCTACACCTTC. Amino acid sequence: CASSREGAQGNYGYTF.